The present entry profiles one TCR beta chain with its context. Its antigen is currently unknown. The study, taken as a whole, reports: The TCR gene usage of tumor memory CD4+ T cells clustered together with blood and lymph node memory CD4+ cells and with lymph node naive CD4+ cells. Tumor Treg TCRs overlapped most with tumor naive CD4+ cells.

V was pared by 5 bases and J by 0 bases, with 14 bases between. The CDR3 consists of 15 residues. CDR1 and CDR2 from the germline V gene are LNHNV and YYDKDF (reference sequence). Constant-region reverse primers amplified full-length variable regions, followed by semi-nested Nested Universal Primer A PCR. TCRdb independently ran MiXCR on the 5' RACE reads; one entry per CDR3 protein. The sample holds 40,000 to 65,000 distinct CDR3 sequences, around 26% seen once. CD25-based Treg depletion was applied to purified naive CD4+ T cells. The receptor was isolated from a female donor with breast cancer. J is TRBJ2-7 and V is TRBV15, with D possibly being TRBD1 (5 bases). Sequencing used tumor-infiltrating naive CD4+ T cells sorted from the breast tumor. Regarding subset: naive CD4+ T cells, CD4+CD45RA+CD25-. This chain's CDR3 is CATSGYDRSSYEQYF. The CDR3 DNA is TGTGCCACCAGCGGGTACGACAGAAGCTCCTACGAGCAGTACTTC.